These T cell receptor beta chains were read from a single sample in a study of blood T cells in healthy people across ages. Via MiXCR, TCRdb re-called the 5' RACE reads, giving one row per CDR3 protein. The table shows around 900,000 distinct CDR3 sequences, with roughly 26% occurring only once. Sequencing used blood. The receptor source for this set is an elderly woman in good health. Each CDR3 is given with its conserved first and last residue. The D gene is left open where the match is weak. Clone size is stated in some rows and not others, as once, few, many or a class when expanded.

D gene	J gene	V gene	clone size	CDR3 protein	CDR3 DNA
.	TRBJ2-7	TRBV4-2	.	CASSQDRPGASYEQYF	TGTGCCAGCAGCCAAGACCGTCCGGGAGCGAGCTACGAGCAGTACTTC
.	TRBJ1-4	TRBV28	.	CASINLSGELFF	TGTGCCAGCATAAACCTTTCTGGGGAACTGTTTTTT
TRBD1	TRBJ2-6	TRBV3-1	few	CASSRTGNSGANVLTF	TGTGCCAGCAGTCGGACAGGGAACTCTGGGGCCAACGTCCTGACTTTC
.	TRBJ2-7	TRBV6-2/TRBV6-3	few	CASSPDGAVPYEQYF	TGTGCCAGCAGCCCGGACGGGGCAGTGCCCTACGAGCAGTACTTC
TRBD1	TRBJ1-4	TRBV20-1	.	CSASPTGGANEKLFF	TGCAGTGCTAGCCCGACAGGGGGTGCTAATGAAAAACTGTTTTTT
.	TRBJ1-1	TRBV5-5	.	CASSLAPLMNTEAFF	TGTGCCAGCAGCTTGGCCCCTTTAATGAACACTGAAGCTTTCTTT
TRBD1	TRBJ2-7	TRBV25-1	many	CASSKGQVWYEQYF	TGTGCCAGCAGTAAGGGACAGGTGTGGTACGAGCAGTACTTC
.	TRBJ1-2	TRBV9	.	CASSVDMESTYGYTF	TGTGCCAGCAGCGTAGATATGGAGAGCACCTATGGCTACACCTTC
.	TRBJ1-2	TRBV7-2	few	CASSPYRDGNYGYTF	TGTGCCAGCAGCCCCTACCGGGACGGTAACTATGGCTACACCTTC
.	TRBJ2-3	TRBV10-3	many	CAISASTIGTDTQYF	TGTGCCATCAGTGCTTCAACTATTGGCACAGATACGCAGTATTTT
.	TRBJ2-1	TRBV5-6	.	CASSWETGYDEQFF	TGTGCCAGCAGCTGGGAAACAGGGTATGATGAGCAGTTCTTC
TRBD2	TRBJ2-2	TRBV6-6	.	CASSYVTGGATGELFF	TGTGCCAGCAGTTACGTAACCGGGGGGGCCACCGGGGAGCTGTTTTTT
TRBD1	TRBJ1-2	TRBV6-1	.	CASSEPGQGAVGYGYTF	TGTGCCAGCAGTGAGCCGGGACAGGGGGCAGTAGGCTATGGCTACACCTTC
TRBD2	TRBJ2-3	TRBV12-3/TRBV12-4	.	CASSVLAGVQYF	TGTGCCAGCAGTGTGCTAGCGGGGGTGCAGTATTTT
TRBD2	TRBJ2-1	TRBV20-1	.	CSARVGGRLNEQFF	TGCAGTGCTAGGGTCGGGGGGAGGTTGAATGAGCAGTTCTTC
.	TRBJ2-5	TRBV28	many	CASSLLSTVGADPRETQYF	TGTGCCAGCAGTTTATTATCTACGGTAGGCGCCGACCCTCGGGAGACCCAGTACTTC
.	TRBJ1-2	TRBV14	.	CASSQSYRANYGYTF	TGTGCCAGCAGCCAATCCTACAGGGCCAACTATGGCTACACCTTC
.	TRBJ2-1	TRBV5-1	few	CASSTGAGIGQFF	TGCGCCAGCAGCACGGGAGCAGGGATTGGGCAGTTCTTC
.	TRBJ2-5	TRBV27	.	CASSDSPKETQYF	TGTGCCAGCAGTGACAGCCCCAAAGAGACCCAGTACTTC
.	TRBJ2-7	TRBV2	many	CASSPSGLIGTYEQYF	TGTGCCAGCAGTCCTTCTGGACTAATAGGCACCTACGAGCAGTACTTC
.	TRBJ2-1	TRBV18	.	CASSPLTLFGEAQFF	TGTGCCAGCTCACCACTAACTTTATTTGGAGAGGCCCAGTTCTTC
.	TRBJ1-2	TRBV4-3	.	CASSQDLLNYGYTF	TGCGCCAGCAGCCAAGATCTTCTTAACTATGGCTACACCTTC
.	TRBJ2-7	TRBV3-1	.	CASSRGTAVVEQYF	TGTGCCAGCAGCCGCGGGACAGCGGTTGTCGAGCAGTACTTC
.	TRBJ1-5	TRBV10-1	once	CAGSGHSNQPQHF	TGCGCCGGCAGTGGACATAGCAATCAGCCCCAGCATTTT
.	TRBJ2-1	TRBV20-1	many	CSARERGRSYNEQFF	TGCAGTGCTAGAGAACGGGGAAGGTCCTACAATGAGCAGTTCTTC
.	TRBJ2-2	TRBV4-2	.	CASSQSYSSTGELFF	TGTGCCAGCAGCCAATCTTACAGTTCCACCGGGGAGCTGTTTTTT
TRBD1	TRBJ1-6	TRBV7-9	.	CVSSLAPGGNSPLHF	TGTGTCAGCAGCTTAGCTCCAGGGGGGAATTCACCCCTCCACTTT
.	TRBJ2-5	TRBV29-1	.	CSVRHRVGETQYF	TGCAGCGTCCGACACAGGGTCGGAGAGACCCAGTACTTC
.	TRBJ2-1	TRBV10-3	few	CAISESMNGQGAYNEQFF	TGTGCCATCAGTGAGTCGATGAATGGGCAGGGCGCCTACAATGAGCAGTTCTTC
TRBD1	TRBJ1-2	TRBV28	.	CASSLLTGTYGYTF	TGTGCCAGCAGTTTATTGACAGGGACCTATGGCTACACCTTC
.	TRBJ2-3	TRBV18	many	CASIGYGADTQYF	TGTGCCAGTATCGGTTACGGGGCAGATACGCAGTATTTT
.	TRBJ1-2	TRBV7-2	.	CASSWLTTVNYGYTF	TGTGCCAGCAGCTGGTTGACGACAGTCAACTATGGCTACACCTTC
TRBD2	TRBJ2-1	TRBV6-5	.	CASSYSRLAADNEQFF	TGTGCCAGCAGTTACTCCAGACTAGCGGCGGACAATGAGCAGTTCTTC
.	TRBJ1-2	TRBV20-1	.	CSASLGGGTYGYTF	TGCAGTGCCTCGCTTGGCGGGGGAACCTATGGCTACACCTTC
.	TRBJ2-6	TRBV14	.	CASSQDLGPYSGANVLTF	TGTGCCAGCAGCCAAGATCTGGGGCCGTACTCTGGGGCCAACGTCCTGACTTTC
.	TRBJ1-2	TRBV2	.	CASSKGGLANYGYTF	TGTGCCAGCAGTAAGGGGGGTTTGGCTAACTATGGCTACACCTTC
TRBD1	TRBJ2-1	TRBV6-2/TRBV6-3	once	CASSHILGTGGYNEQFF	TGTGCCAGCAGCCACATTCTAGGGACAGGGGGCTACAATGAGCAGTTCTTC